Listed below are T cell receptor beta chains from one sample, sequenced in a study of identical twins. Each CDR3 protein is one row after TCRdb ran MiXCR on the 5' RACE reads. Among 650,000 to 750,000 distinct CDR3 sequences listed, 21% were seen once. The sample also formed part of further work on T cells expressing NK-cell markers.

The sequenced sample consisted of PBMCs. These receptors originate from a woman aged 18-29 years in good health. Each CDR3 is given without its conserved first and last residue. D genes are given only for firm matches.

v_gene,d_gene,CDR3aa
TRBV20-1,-,SVLAPNEQY
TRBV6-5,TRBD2,ASSYPGPSGRETQY
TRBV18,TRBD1,ASSPVTGVRYEQY
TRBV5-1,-,ASSRGFMAKNIQY
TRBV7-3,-,ASSLTFQGTQF
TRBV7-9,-,ASSFGVSADTQY
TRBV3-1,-,ASSQEPGVETQY
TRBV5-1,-,ASSLLLDEQF
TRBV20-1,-,SASSRSGLAPYEQY
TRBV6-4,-,ASSVDSRKYTQY
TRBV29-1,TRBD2,SLRTSGYNEQF
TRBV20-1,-,SAQRVGGETQY
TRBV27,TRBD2,ASKLAVEVAYNEQF
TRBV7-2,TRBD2,ASSSRTSGTSDTQY
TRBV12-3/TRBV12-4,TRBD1,ASRQPGQGTEQY
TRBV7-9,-,ASTLVGRSTDTQY
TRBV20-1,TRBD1,SAREGPGQTIKAKNIQY
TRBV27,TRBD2,ASWGLAEYNEQF
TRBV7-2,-,ASSFIRDTEQY
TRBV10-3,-,AISASPTTGSGYGYT
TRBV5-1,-,ASTDRRPGANVLT
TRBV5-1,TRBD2,ASSFGGGDQETQY
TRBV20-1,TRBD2,SARGGRGTSGGQSPTDTQY
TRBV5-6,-,ASRQGLALVETQY